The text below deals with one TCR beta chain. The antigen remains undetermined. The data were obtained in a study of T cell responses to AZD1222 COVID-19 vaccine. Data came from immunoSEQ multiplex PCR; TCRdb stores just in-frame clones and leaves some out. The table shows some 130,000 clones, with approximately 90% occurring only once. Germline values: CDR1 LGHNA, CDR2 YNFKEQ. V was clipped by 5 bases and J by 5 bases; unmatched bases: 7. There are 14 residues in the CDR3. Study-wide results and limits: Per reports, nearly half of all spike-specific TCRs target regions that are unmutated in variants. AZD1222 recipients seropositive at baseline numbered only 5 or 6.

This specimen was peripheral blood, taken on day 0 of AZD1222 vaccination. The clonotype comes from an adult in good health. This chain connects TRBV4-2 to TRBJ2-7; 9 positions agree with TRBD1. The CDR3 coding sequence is TGTGCCAGCAGCTCAAGGACAGGGGTCGACGAGCAGTACTTC. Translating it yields CASSSRTGVDEQYF.